The 14 T cell receptor beta chains listed next were all sequenced from one sample in a study of cytomegalovirus exposure and HLA in healthy donors. The PCR employed 60 Vbeta primers together with 13 Jbeta primers. Produced via immunoSEQ multiplex PCR; TCRdb's table is partial and in-frame only. The table shows 150,000 to 200,000 clones, with 77% occurring only once. Sample: PBMCs. Every receptor here comes from a woman aged 55-70 years in good health and CMV-seropositive.

The gene calls are TRBV29-1 and TRBJ1-5; 8 nucleotides line up with TRBD1. The J segment lost 7 bases and the V segment lost 5 bases, leaving 4 bases of the junction unmatched. Per germline, CDR1 SQVTM and CDR2 ANQGSEA. The length of the CDR3 is 12 residues. For the CDR3, the DNA is TGCAGCGTTCAGGGGGCTGGGCAGCCCCAGCATTTT. Amino acid sequence: CSVQGAGQPQHF.

A note on this clone: The same CDR3 can be traced to other DNA sequences in this sample. The gene calls are TRBV9 and TRBJ1-1; 9 nucleotides align to TRBD1. Per germline, CDR1 SGDLS and CDR2 YYNGEE. V dropped 4 bases and J dropped 1; count of bases not matched to a gene: 5. CDR3 size: 15 residues. CDR3 sequence reads: CASSPWGQGNTEAFF. CDR3 coding DNA: TGTGCCAGCAGCCCCTGGGGACAGGGGAACACTGAAGCTTTCTTT.

The rearrangement uses TRBV6-5 and TRBJ2-1; D remains ambiguous. The germline CDR1 and CDR2 sequences are MNHEY and SVGAGI. There are 14 residues in the CDR3. V gave up 0 bases and J gave up 8 bases, with 11 bases separating them. DNA for the CDR3: TGTGCCAGCAGTTACTCTAGAAGTTTCGATGAGCAGTTCTTC. This sequence encodes CASSYSRSFDEQFF.

This rearrangement joins TRBV6-1 to TRBJ2-5; TRBD1 aligns across 8 bases. Germline values: CDR1 MNHNS, CDR2 SASEGT. V trimming: 0 bases; J trimming: 4 bases; junction bases outside the gene matches: 4. CDR3 length: 15 amino acids. The CDR3 region is CASSEATTGAETQYF. The DNA of the CDR3 is TGTGCCAGCAGTGAAGCTACGACAGGGGCAGAGACCCAGTACTTC.

This clone was seen only a few times. The V gene is TRBV10-3, the J gene TRBJ2-7; 8 nucleotides match TRBD1. The V and J ends lost 5 bases and 7 bases, in that order; junction bases with no gene match: 10. The CDR3 has 14 residues. From germline, CDR1 is ENHRY and CDR2 SYGVKD. CDR3 sequence (DNA): TGTGCCATCAGTCCGGGACAGGCGAACCTAGAGCAGTACTTC. Protein sequence: CAISPGQANLEQYF.

The chain links TRBV29-1 to TRBJ2-5, with unresolved D. Per the germline V gene, CDR1 is SQVTM and CDR2 is ANQGSEA. V lost 1 base to trimming and J lost 2 bases, with 5 bases between them. This CDR3 comprises 12 residues. The CDR3 DNA sequence: TGCAGCGTTGAAGCCCAGCAAGAGACCCAGTACTTC. Translation gives CSVEAQQETQYF.

This clone was picked up a small number of times. The V and J genes are TRBV4-3 and TRBJ2-5, with 9 positions matching TRBD1. Germline-derived CDR1 and CDR2 are LGHNA and YSLEER. This CDR3 has 16 residues. V shed 0 bases and J 5 bases; nucleotides not matched to a gene: 7. The CDR3 bases are TGCGCCAGCAGCCAAGATAACAGGGGGCGCGGGGAGACCCAGTACTTC. Protein: CASSQDNRGRGETQYF.

The rearrangement joins TRBV29-1 to TRBJ1-1; 11 positions agree with TRBD1. The trim removed 7 bases at V and 5 bases at J, leaving 6 bases unmatched. This CDR3 is built from 13 residues. The germline V gene encodes CDR1 SQVTM and CDR2 ANQGSEA. The DNA for the CDR3 is TGCAGCGGGACAGGGGGCTCTGGGACTGAAGCTTTCTTT. The encoded protein is CSGTGGSGTEAFF. Supplemented by reference TRBV29-1 and TRBJ1-1, the full variable domain reads SAVISQKPSRDICQRGTSLTIQCQVDSQVTMMFWYRQQPGQSLTLIATANQGSEATYESGFVIDKFPISRPNLTFSTLTVSNMSPEDSSIYLCSGTGGSGTEAFFGQGTRLTVV.

This clone was counted a few times. The chain employs TRBV6-6 and TRBJ2-7; 8 positions agree with TRBD1. J was trimmed by 2 bases and V by 2 bases; bases with no gene match: 8. This CDR3 is built from 16 residues. The germline gives CDR1 MNHNY, CDR2 SVGAGI (reference sequence). DNA for the CDR3: TGTGCCAGCAGTTACGGGCCGGGACAGGAAACCTACGAGCAGTACTTC. Translating gives CASSYGPGQETYEQYF.

This rearrangement joins TRBV2 to TRBJ1-1, with TRBD1 identical over 11 bases. Germline V gives CDR1 SNHLY, CDR2 FYNNEI. The J segment lost 4 bases and the V segment lost 6 bases, leaving 4 bases of the junction unmatched. The CDR3 spans 14 residues. Here the CDR3 DNA reads TGTGCCAGCAGGGGGACAGGGGGGAGCACTGAAGCTTTCTTT. It translates to CASRGTGGSTEAFF. The entire variable domain, with the rest obtained from reference TRBV2 and TRBJ1-1, is as follows: EPEVTQTPSHQVTQMGQEVILRCVPISNHLYFYWYRQILGQKVEFLVSFYNNEISEKSEIFDDQFSVERPDGSNFTLKIRSTKLEDSAMYFCASRGTGGSTEAFFGQGTRLTVV.

This rearrangement joins TRBV4-1 to TRBJ2-5; D is uncertain. Near its end, the DNA agrees better with TRBJ2-7, so the J call may be wrong. The CDR3 is made up of 13 amino acids. Germline V CDR1 and CDR2: MGHRA, YSYEKL. The CDR3 DNA reads TGCGCCAGCAGCCAAGTTTCGTATTACGAGCAGTACTTC. It yields the protein CASSQVSYYEQYF.

The chain couples TRBV28 to TRBJ1-3; TRBD1 aligns across 8 bases. V shed 6 bases, J shed 2 bases, and the junction held 6 bases outside the gene matches. This CDR3 spans 15 amino acids. Germline CDR1 MDHEN, CDR2 SYDVKM. CDR3: CASRDRTGTGNTIYF. The CDR3 nucleotides are TGTGCCAGCAGAGACCGGACAGGGACTGGAAACACCATATATTTT.

The genes are TRBV4-2 and TRBJ2-3, with 10 bases identical to TRBD2. The germline V gene has CDR1 LGHNA and CDR2 YNFKEQ. With 0 bases clipped from V and 5 bases from J, the junction kept 11 bases outside the gene matches. The CDR3 covers 18 residues. The chain's CDR3 is CASSQDPAVAGGEDTQYF. CDR3 DNA sequence: TGTGCCAGCAGCCAAGATCCGGCGGTAGCGGGGGGTGAAGATACGCAGTATTTT.

V and J are TRBV4-1 and TRBJ2-2; D is ambiguous. The CDR3 consists of 15 residues. The germline V and J ends were trimmed by 0 bases and 6 bases, with 11 bases remaining between them. Germline assignment: CDR1 MGHRA and CDR2 YSYEKL. The CDR3 sequence: CASSQETSSPGELFF. In DNA, the CDR3 is TGCGCCAGCAGCCAAGAAACCTCCAGTCCCGGGGAGCTGTTTTTT.